This TCR beta chain was sequenced during a study of T cell responses to AZD1222 COVID-19 vaccine. Profiled with immunoSEQ multiplex PCR; TCRdb holds only in-frame clones, not every one. The sample lists about 160,000 clones, about 91% occurring once. Trimming at V came to 6 bases and at J to 0 bases, leaving 5 bases not matched to a gene. Germline lookup yields CDR1 MDHEN and CDR2 SYDVKM. CDR3 length: 16 residues. This sequence joins TRBV28 and TRBJ2-6; 7 bases line up with TRBD1. This receptor was obtained from an adult in good health. This sample comprised peripheral blood, obtained on day 0 of AZD1222 vaccination. For the CDR3, the DNA is TGTGCCAGCAGGACAGGGACCTTCTCTGGGGCCAACGTCCTGACTTTC. As protein: CASRTGTFSGANVLTF.